The 9 T cell receptor beta chains given below trace back to one sample, sequenced in a study of shared clonotypes between healthy human individuals (dated by TCRdb to about 2020). CD8 naive samples consisted of CD45RO-negative cells that were positively selected for CCR7, yielding a CD45RA+CCR7+ population without TemRA cells. The library was prepared using the immunoSEQ multiplex PCR assay. This is the immuneACCESS table as TCRdb keeps it, with only in-frame sequences that have V and J called. A part of the clones is gone; compared with another copy, unresolved V genes explain less than half, and the rest is unexplained. The sample table shows about 1.9 million clones, and over 85% are seen once. Under 2% of the sample lies in the top ten. Sequences were obtained from naive CD8+ T cells from PBMCs. In the paper's terms, the cell subset or site label means: CD45RA+CCR7+. These receptors all come from a man younger than 35 in good health. Some clones in this sample may be carry-over from other donors' samples.

The chain links TRBV7-3 to TRBJ2-1; 9 bases are a match to TRBD1. The V gene end was trimmed by 5 bases and the J gene end by 8 bases; junction bases not matched to a gene: 7. Germline V gives CDR1 SGHTA, CDR2 FQGTGA. The CDR3 has 14 residues. CDR3 DNA sequence: TGTGCCAGCAGCGTGGACAGGGGTCCGTATGAGCAGTTCTTC. Translation: CASSVDRGPYEQFF.

The chain carries TRBV5-4 and TRBJ1-1; TRBD1 agrees at 10 bases. The CDR3 is made up of 15 amino acids. The germline V gene has CDR1 SGHNT and CDR2 YYREEE (reference sequence). With V trimmed by 3 bases and J by 4 bases, 6 bases remained unmatched. This CDR3 is CASSWGQGLGTEAFF. The CDR3 nucleotides read TGTGCCAGCAGCTGGGGACAGGGGCTGGGCACTGAAGCTTTCTTT.

Written as DNA, the CDR3 is TGTGCCAGCAGCTTGATGGTTGACGGGGGGAGGGATACGCAGTATTTT. Translating it yields CASSLMVDGGRDTQYF. The rearrangement joins TRBV5-4 to TRBJ2-3, with 7 positions matching TRBD2. From germline, CDR1 is SGHNT and CDR2 YYREEE (reference sequence). V trimming: 1 base; J trimming: 6 bases; junction bases outside the gene matches: 11. The CDR3 length is 16 residues.

Regarding this clone: Other nucleotide sequences in the sample specify the same CDR3. The genes are TRBV28 and TRBJ1-5, with D hard to call. Germline assignment: CDR1 MDHEN and CDR2 SYDVKM. V lost 2 bases and J 4 bases, leaving 3 bases between the germline ends. This CDR3 spans 12 amino acids. DNA of the CDR3: TGTGCCAGCAGTTTAACAAATCAGCCCCAGCATTTT. Its translation is CASSLTNQPQHF.

The chain uses TRBV19 and TRBJ2-7; TRBD1 agrees at 10 bases. CDR1 and CDR2 from the germline V gene are LNHDA and SQIVND (reference sequence). The CDR3 totals 14 residues. V lost 4 bases and J lost 3; bases outside the gene matches: 3. The CDR3, as DNA: TGTGCCAGTAGTAGACAGGGGGCGGGCTACGAGCAGTACTTC. Residues: CASSRQGAGYEQYF. Full variable domain (rest looked up from reference TRBV19 and TRBJ2-7): DGGITQSPKYLFRKEGQNVTLSCEQNLNHDAMYWYRQDPGQGLRLIYYSQIVNDFQKGDIAEGYSVSREKKESFPLTVTSAQKNPTAFYLCASSRQGAGYEQYFGPGTRLTVT.

The chain combines TRBV27 with TRBJ1-2; 9 bases line up with TRBD1. CDR1 is MNHEY, CDR2 SMNVEV, per germline (reference sequence). CDR3 length equals 14 residues. V was clipped by 4 bases and J by 7 bases; unmatched bases: 7. The CDR3 spells CASSYRTGAPGYTF. CDR3 in DNA: TGTGCCAGCAGTTACCGGACAGGGGCGCCTGGCTACACCTTC.

The V and J genes are TRBV15 and TRBJ1-5, with D perhaps TRBD1 (6 bases). The CDR3 runs 14 residues. The germline gives CDR1 LNHNV, CDR2 YYDKDF (reference sequence). The V gene lost 5 bases and the J gene lost 4 bases, with 12 bases spanning the gap. In DNA form, the CDR3 reads TGTGCCACCAGCGGACAGACTATTAATCAGCCCCAGCATTTT. It is translated as CATSGQTINQPQHF. The entire variable domain, with the rest obtained from reference TRBV15 and TRBJ1-5, is as follows: DAMVIQNPRYQVTQFGKPVTLSCSQTLNHNVMYWYQQKSSQAPKLLFHYYDKDFNNEADTPDNFQSRRPNTSFCFLDIRSPGLGDTAMYLCATSGQTINQPQHFGDGTRLSIL.

The chain employs TRBV15 and TRBJ2-5; 9 bases are shared with TRBD1. From germline, CDR1 is LNHNV and CDR2 YYDKDF (reference sequence). The V gene end was trimmed by 4 bases and the J gene end by 5 bases; junction bases not matched to a gene: 5. The length of the CDR3 is 14 residues. The CDR3 loop is CATSTGQGLETQYF. The CDR3 DNA sequence: TGTGCCACCAGCACGGGACAGGGCCTGGAGACCCAGTACTTC.

The chain combines TRBV19 with TRBJ2-2; D is uncertain. V lost 3 bases to trimming and J lost 6 bases, with 5 bases between them. The CDR3 has 12 amino acids. Germline V lookup: CDR1 LNHDA, CDR2 SQIVND (reference sequence). CDR3 sequence reads: CASSMWPGELFF. In nucleotides, the CDR3 is TGTGCCAGTAGTATGTGGCCCGGGGAGCTGTTTTTT.